This is a list of T cell receptor beta chains from one sample in a study of regulatory T cells in long-lasting Graves disease. TCRdb itself ran the multiplex PCR reads through MiXCR, one entry per CDR3 protein. The sample consists of approximately 470,000 distinct CDR3 sequences, about 16% of them appearing once. Another study also made use of these data, one on T cells in Graves' hyperthyroidism and ophthalmopathy.

The sequenced sample was peripheral blood mononuclear cells (PBMCs), obtained at new diagnosis, from a patient treated with antithyroid drugs. The receptor set was obtained from a man aged 35-49 years with Graves disease. CDR3s include the opening cysteine and the closing phenylalanine or tryptophan.

j_call v_call cdr3_aa
TRBJ2-2 TRBV2 CASRHNRGADTGELFF
TRBJ2-1 TRBV9 CASSPSTSGSIYEQFF
TRBJ2-3 TRBV12-3/TRBV12-4 CASSPRLGSTDTQYF
TRBJ2-7 TRBV5-1 CASSLLTGGSYEQYF
TRBJ2-1 TRBV20-1 CSASGRALNEQFF
TRBJ2-7 TRBV7-2 CASSEGLASYEQYF
TRBJ2-2 TRBV7-9 CASSLVDSGELFF
TRBJ2-5 TRBV2 CASSDPGTSGRPDQETQYF
TRBJ1-1 TRBV4-1 CASSQNRGNTEAFF
TRBJ2-1 TRBV5-6 CASSSRASGNNEQFF
TRBJ2-4 TRBV7-9 CASSNRGYTENIQYF
TRBJ2-7 TRBV28 CASRTARGYEQYF
TRBJ2-3 TRBV5-1 CASSSDRGPDTQYF
TRBJ2-7 TRBV6-2/TRBV6-3 CASSPMVGSEQYF
TRBJ1-1 TRBV5-1 CASGTGGAKTEAFF
TRBJ2-5 TRBV11-2 CASSPLWGIQETQYF
TRBJ2-3 TRBV24-1 CATSDRTSPRTDTQYF
TRBJ2-5 TRBV20-1 CSARDRWGKTQYF
TRBJ2-7 TRBV3-1 CASSQEGGSYEQYF
TRBJ2-7 TRBV3-1 CASSNTGYEQYF
TRBJ2-6 TRBV5-1 CASSLVAGANSGANVLTF
TRBJ2-3 TRBV20-1 CSARPLASGRAEPTDTQYF
TRBJ2-2 TRBV3-1 CASTRTTNTGELFF
TRBJ2-1 TRBV2 CASVGGRSSYNEQFF
TRBJ2-1 TRBV7-9 CASSQERADGGRRPIEQFF